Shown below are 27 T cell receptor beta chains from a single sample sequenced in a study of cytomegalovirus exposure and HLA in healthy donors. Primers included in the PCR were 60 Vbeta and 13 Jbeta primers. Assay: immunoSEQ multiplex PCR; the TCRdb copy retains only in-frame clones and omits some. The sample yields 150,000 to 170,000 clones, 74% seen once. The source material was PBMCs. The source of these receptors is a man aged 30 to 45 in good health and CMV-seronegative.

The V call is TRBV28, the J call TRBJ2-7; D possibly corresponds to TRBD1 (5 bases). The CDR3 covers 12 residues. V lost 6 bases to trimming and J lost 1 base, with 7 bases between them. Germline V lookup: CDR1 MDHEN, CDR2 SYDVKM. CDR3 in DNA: TGTGCCAGCAGCCCAGGGTCCTACGAGCAGTACTTC. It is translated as CASSPGSYEQYF.

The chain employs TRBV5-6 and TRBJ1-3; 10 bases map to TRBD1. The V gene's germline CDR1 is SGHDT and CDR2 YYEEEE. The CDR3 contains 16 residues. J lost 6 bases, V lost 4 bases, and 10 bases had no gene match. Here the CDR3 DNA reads TGTGCCAGCAGCGGTGGGGGACAGGGGTTTCAAAACACCATATATTTT. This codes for CASSGGGQGFQNTIYF.

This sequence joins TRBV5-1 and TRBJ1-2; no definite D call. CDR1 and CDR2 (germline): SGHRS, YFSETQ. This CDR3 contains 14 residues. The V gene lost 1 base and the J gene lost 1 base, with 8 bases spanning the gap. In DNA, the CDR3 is TGCGCCAGCAGCTTGAACAGTTTTAACTATGGCTACACCTTC. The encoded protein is CASSLNSFNYGYTF.

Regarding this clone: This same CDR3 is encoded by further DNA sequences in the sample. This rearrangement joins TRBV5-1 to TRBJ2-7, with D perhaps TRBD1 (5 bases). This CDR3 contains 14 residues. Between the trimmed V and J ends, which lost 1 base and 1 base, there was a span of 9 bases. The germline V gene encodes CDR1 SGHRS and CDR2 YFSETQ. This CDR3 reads CASSLSGSSYEQYF. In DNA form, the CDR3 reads TGCGCCAGCAGCTTGTCAGGGTCGTCCTACGAGCAGTACTTC. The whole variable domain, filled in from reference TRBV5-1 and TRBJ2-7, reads KAGVTQTPRYLIKTRGQQVTLSCSPISGHRSVSWYQQTPGQGLQFLFEYFSETQRNKGNFPGRFSGRQFSNSRSEMNVSTLELGDSALYLCASSLSGSSYEQYFGPGTRLTVT.

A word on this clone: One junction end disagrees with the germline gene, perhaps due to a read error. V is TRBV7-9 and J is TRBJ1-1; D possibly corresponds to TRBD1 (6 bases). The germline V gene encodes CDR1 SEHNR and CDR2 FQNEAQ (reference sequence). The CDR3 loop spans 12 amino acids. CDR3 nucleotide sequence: TGTTCCAGCAGGACAGAGAACACTGAAGCTTTCTTT. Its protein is CSSRTENTEAFF.

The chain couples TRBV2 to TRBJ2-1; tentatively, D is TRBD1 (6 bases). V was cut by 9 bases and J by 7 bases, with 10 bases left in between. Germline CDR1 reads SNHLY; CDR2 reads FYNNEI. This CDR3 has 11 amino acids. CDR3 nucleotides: TGTGCCAGGGAACAGGGTAATGAGCAGTTCTTC. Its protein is CAREQGNEQFF.

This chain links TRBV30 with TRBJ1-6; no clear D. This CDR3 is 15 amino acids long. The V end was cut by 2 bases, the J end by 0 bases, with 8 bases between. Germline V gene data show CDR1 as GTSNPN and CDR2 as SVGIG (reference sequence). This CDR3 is CAWSFGSSYNSPLHF. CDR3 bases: TGTGCCTGGAGTTTCGGGAGCTCCTATAATTCACCCCTCCACTTT.

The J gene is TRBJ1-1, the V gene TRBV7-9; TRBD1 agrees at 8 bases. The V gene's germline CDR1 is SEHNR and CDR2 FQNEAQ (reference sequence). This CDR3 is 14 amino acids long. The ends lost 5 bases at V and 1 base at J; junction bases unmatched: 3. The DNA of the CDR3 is TGTGCCAGCAGCCTGGGACAGGCGAACACTGAAGCTTTCTTT. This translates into CASSLGQANTEAFF.

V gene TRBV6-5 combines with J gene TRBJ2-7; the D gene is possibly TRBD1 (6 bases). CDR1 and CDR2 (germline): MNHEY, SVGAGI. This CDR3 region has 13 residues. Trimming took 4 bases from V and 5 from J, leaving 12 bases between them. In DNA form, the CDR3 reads TGTGCCAGCAGTTTCACAGGGTCCCACGAGCAGTACTTC. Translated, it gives CASSFTGSHEQYF.

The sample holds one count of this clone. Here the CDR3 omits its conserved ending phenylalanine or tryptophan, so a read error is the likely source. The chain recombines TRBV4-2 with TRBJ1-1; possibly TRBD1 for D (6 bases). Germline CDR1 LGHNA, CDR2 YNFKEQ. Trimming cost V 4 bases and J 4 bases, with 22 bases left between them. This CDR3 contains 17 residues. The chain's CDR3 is CASSLSKNGGAGTEAFL. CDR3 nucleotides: TGTGCCAGCAGCCTTTCAAAGAACGGGGGGGCCGGCACTGAAGCTTTCTTG.

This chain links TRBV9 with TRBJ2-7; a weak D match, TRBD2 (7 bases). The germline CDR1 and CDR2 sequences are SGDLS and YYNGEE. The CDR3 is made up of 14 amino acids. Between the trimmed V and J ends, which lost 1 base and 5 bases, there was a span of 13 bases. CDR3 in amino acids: CASSVLAGAHEQYF. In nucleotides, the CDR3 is TGTGCCAGCAGCGTACTCGCGGGGGCCCACGAGCAGTACTTC.

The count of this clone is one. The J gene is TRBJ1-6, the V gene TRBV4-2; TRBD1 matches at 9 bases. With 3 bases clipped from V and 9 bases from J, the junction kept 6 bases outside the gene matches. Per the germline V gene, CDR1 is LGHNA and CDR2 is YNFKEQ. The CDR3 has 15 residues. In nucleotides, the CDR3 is TGTGCCAGCAGCCAGGGACAGGGTTCGAGTTCACCCCTCCACTTT. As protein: CASSQGQGSSSPLHF.

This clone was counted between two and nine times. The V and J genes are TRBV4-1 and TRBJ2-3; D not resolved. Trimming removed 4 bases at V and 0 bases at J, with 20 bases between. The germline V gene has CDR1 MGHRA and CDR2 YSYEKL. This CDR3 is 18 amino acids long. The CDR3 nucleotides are TGCGCCAGCAGCCCCGACTTAAAACAACCACCTAGCACAGATACGCAGTATTTT. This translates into CASSPDLKQPPSTDTQYF.

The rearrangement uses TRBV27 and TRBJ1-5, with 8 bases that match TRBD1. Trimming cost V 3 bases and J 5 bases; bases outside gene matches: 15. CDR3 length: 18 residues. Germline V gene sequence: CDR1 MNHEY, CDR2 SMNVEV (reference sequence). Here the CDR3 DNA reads TGTGCCAGCAGTTTCGTAGTCTCCAGGGGGCGAAATCATCAGCCCCAGCATTTT. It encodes CASSFVVSRGRNHQPQHF.

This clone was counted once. The CDR3 loop reads CASTTGPTYEQYF. The CDR3 nucleotides are TGTGCCAGCACGACAGGGCCTACCTACGAGCAGTACTTC. This sequence joins TRBV6-1 and TRBJ2-7; the match to TRBD1 covers 7 bases. V shed 7 bases and J 2 bases; nucleotides not matched to a gene: 5. This CDR3 has 13 amino acids. CDR1 MNHNS and CDR2 SASEGT come from the germline V gene.

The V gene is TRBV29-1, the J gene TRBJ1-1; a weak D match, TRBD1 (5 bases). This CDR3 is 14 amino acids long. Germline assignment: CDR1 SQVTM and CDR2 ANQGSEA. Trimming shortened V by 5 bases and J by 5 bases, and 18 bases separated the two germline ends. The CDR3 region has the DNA TGCAGCGTTTCCACGGGGACTTGGGAAACTGAAGCTTTCTTT. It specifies CSVSTGTWETEAFF.

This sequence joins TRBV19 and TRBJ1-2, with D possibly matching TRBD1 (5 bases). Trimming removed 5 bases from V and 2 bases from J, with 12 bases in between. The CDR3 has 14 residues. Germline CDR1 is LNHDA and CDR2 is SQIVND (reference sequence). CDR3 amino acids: CASSPLQVNYGYTF. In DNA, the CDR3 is TGTGCCAGTAGTCCCTTACAGGTCAACTATGGCTACACCTTC.

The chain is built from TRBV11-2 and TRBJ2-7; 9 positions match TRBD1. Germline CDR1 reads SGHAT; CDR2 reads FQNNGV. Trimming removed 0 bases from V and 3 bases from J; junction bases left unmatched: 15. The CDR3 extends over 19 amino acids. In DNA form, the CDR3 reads TGTGCCAGCAGCTTAGAATATATCGGTTGGGGACAGGGTGTCTACGAGCAGTACTTC. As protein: CASSLEYIGWGQGVYEQYF.

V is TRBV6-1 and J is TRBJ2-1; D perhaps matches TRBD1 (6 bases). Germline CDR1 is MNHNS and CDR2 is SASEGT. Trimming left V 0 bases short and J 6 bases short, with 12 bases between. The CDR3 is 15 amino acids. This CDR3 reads CASSEAGAPPNEQFF. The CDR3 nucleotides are TGTGCCAGCAGTGAAGCGGGGGCCCCCCCCAATGAGCAGTTCTTC.

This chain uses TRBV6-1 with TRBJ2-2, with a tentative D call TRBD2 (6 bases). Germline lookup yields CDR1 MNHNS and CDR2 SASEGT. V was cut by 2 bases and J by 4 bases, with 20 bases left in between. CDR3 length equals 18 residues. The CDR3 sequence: CASSERAGPPPGTGELFF. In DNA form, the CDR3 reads TGTGCCAGCAGTGAACGAGCGGGCCCTCCTCCGGGCACCGGGGAGCTGTTTTTT.

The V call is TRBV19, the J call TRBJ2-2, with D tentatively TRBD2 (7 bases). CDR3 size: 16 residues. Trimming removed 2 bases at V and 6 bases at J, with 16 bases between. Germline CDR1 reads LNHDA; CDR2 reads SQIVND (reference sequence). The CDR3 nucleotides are TGTGCCAGTAGTATAAGGGTCGGGAGGACAGCCGGGGAGCTGTTTTTT. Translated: CASSIRVGRTAGELFF. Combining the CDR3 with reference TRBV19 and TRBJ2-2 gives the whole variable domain DGGITQSPKYLFRKEGQNVTLSCEQNLNHDAMYWYRQDPGQGLRLIYYSQIVNDFQKGDIAEGYSVSREKKESFPLTVTSAQKNPTAFYLCASSIRVGRTAGELFFGEGSRLTVL.

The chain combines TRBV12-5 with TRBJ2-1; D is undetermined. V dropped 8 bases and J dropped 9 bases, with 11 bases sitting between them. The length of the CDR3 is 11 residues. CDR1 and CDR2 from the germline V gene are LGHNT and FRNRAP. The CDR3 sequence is CASTNGFEQFF. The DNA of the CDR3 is TGTGCTAGTACCAACGGGTTTGAGCAGTTCTTC.

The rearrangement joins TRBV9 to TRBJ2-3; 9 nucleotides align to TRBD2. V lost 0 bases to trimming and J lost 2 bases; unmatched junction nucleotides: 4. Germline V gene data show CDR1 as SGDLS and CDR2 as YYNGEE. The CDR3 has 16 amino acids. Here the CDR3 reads CASSVGRGGATDTQYF. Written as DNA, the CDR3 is TGTGCCAGCAGCGTAGGACGCGGGGGGGCCACAGATACGCAGTATTTT. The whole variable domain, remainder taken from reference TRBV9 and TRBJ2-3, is DSGVTQTPKHLITATGQRVTLRCSPRSGDLSVYWYQQSLDQGLQFLIQYYNGEERAKGNILERFSAQQFPDLHSELNLSSLELGDSALYFCASSVGRGGATDTQYFGPGTRLTVL.

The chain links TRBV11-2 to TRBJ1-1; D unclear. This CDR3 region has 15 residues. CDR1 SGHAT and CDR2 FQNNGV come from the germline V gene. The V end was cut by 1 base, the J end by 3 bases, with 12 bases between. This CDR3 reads CASSLAGREDTEAFF. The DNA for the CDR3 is TGTGCCAGCAGCTTAGCCGGGAGGGAGGACACTGAAGCTTTCTTT.

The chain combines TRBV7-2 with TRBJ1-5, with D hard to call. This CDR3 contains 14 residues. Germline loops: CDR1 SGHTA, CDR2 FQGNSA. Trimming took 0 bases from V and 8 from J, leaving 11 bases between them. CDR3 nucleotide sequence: TGTGCCAGCAGCTTAGCGATGTATTCGGAGCCCCAGCATTTT. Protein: CASSLAMYSEPQHF.

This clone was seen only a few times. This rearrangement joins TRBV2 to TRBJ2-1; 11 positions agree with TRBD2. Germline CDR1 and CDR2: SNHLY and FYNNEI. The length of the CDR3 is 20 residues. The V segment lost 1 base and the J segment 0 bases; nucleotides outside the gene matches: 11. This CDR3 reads CASSEVRLAGGPSSYNEQFF. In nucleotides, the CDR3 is TGTGCCAGCAGTGAAGTTCGTCTAGCGGGGGGTCCCAGCTCCTACAATGAGCAGTTCTTC.

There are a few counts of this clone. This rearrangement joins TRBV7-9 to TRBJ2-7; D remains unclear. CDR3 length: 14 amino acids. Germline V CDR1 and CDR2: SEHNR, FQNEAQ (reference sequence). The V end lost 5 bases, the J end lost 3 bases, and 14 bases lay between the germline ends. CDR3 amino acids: CASSLSRLSYEQYF. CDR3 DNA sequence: TGTGCCAGCAGCCTCAGTAGACTGAGCTACGAGCAGTACTTC.